The 14 T cell receptor beta chains reported below all come from one sample, sequenced in a study of blood T cell repertoires in COVID-19. Measured with immunoSEQ multiplex PCR; TCRdb has only the in-frame clones, and not every one. Found here are about 230,000 clones, 75% to 85% of them singletons; the top ten hold less than 7.5%. The sample taken for sequencing was peripheral blood. The source of these receptors is a woman aged 50 to 60 with acute or convalescent COVID-19.

The V call is TRBV3-1 (or the pseudogene TRBV3-2), the J call TRBJ2-1; possible D gene TRBD2, 5 bases. The CDR3 is 14 amino acids. Germline V gene lookup returns CDR1 LGHDT and CDR2 YNNKEL (reference sequence). V was shortened by 0 bases and J by 7 bases, with 10 bases between the two germline ends. CDR3 sequence reads: CASSQDTTGNEQFF. The DNA for the CDR3 is TGTGCCAGCAGCCAAGATACAACGGGAAATGAGCAGTTCTTC.

This clone was seen only once. The chain carries TRBV19 and TRBJ1-2, with 7 bases fitting TRBD1. This CDR3 contains 13 residues. V trimming: 7 bases; J trimming: 3 bases; junction bases outside the gene matches: 5. Per the germline V gene, CDR1 is LNHDA and CDR2 is SQIVND (reference sequence). The CDR3 is CASTLGQYYGYTF. The CDR3 nucleotides are TGTGCCAGTACCCTGGGACAGTACTATGGCTACACCTTC.

J is TRBJ2-5 and V is TRBV7-3, with D perhaps TRBD2 (6 bases). Trimming took off 2 bases at V and 3 bases at J, with 7 bases between the two ends. Germline loops: CDR1 SGHTA, CDR2 FQGTGA. The CDR3 is 13 residues long. The CDR3 nucleotides read TGTGCCAGCAGCTTATCGGGGGAAGAGACCCAGTACTTC. Translating gives CASSLSGEETQYF. Supplemented by reference TRBV7-3 and TRBJ2-5, the full variable domain reads GAGVSQTPSNKVTEKGKYVELRCDPISGHTALYWYRQSLGQGPEFLIYFQGTGAADDSGLPNDRFFAVRPEGSVSTLKIQRTERGDSAVYLCASSLSGEETQYFGPGTRLLVL.

This rearrangement joins TRBV7-3 to TRBJ2-1; 7 bases align to TRBD2. In germline, CDR1 is SGHTA, CDR2 FQGTGA. The V gene end was trimmed by 3 bases and the J gene end by 4 bases; junction bases not matched to a gene: 6. CDR3 size: 15 residues. CDR3: CASSFVGGGYNEQFF. DNA of the CDR3: TGTGCCAGCAGCTTTGTGGGCGGGGGTTACAATGAGCAGTTCTTC.

The rearrangement joins TRBV27 to TRBJ2-3; TRBD1 might be the D (5 bases). This CDR3 comprises 11 residues. Germline CDR1 and CDR2: MNHEY and SMNVEV (reference sequence). The V and J ends lost 9 bases and 4 bases respectively, with 8 bases between them. The CDR3 DNA reads TGTGCCAGGAAGGGGTCAGATACGCAGTATTTT. This gives the protein CARKGSDTQYF.

This clone was seen only a few times. This sequence joins TRBV5-6 and TRBJ2-6; the match to TRBD1 covers 7 bases. The junction had 11 bases not matched to a gene; V was cut back by 2 bases and J by 3 bases. The CDR3 is 18 amino acids. CDR1 SGHDT and CDR2 YYEEEE come from the germline V gene. CDR3 residues: CASSLRGRSPFGANVLTF. CDR3 bases: TGTGCCAGCAGCTTAAGGGGGCGTTCCCCATTTGGGGCCAACGTCCTGACTTTC.

This sequence joins TRBV7-2 and TRBJ1-1, with a weak D call TRBD1 (6 bases). This CDR3 is built from 13 residues. CDR1 is SGHTA, CDR2 FQGNSA, per germline. V lost 6 bases and J 8 bases, leaving 16 bases between the germline ends. The CDR3 DNA sequence: TGTGCCAGCAGTACAACCCAGGGGTGGGAAGCTTTCTTT. It encodes CASSTTQGWEAFF.

The rearrangement links TRBV5-4 to TRBJ2-2; perhaps TRBD1 as D (5 bases). V was clipped by 4 bases and J by 2 bases, with 12 bases between them. The CDR3 totals 15 residues. Germline CDR1 is SGHNT and CDR2 is YYREEE (reference sequence). The CDR3 loop is CASSRRGGNTGELFF. The CDR3 DNA is TGTGCCAGCAGCCGTAGGGGCGGCAACACCGGGGAGCTGTTTTTT.

The chain links TRBV19 to TRBJ2-3; 12 bases line up with TRBD2. V dropped 1 base and J dropped 6; count of bases not matched to a gene: 8. The CDR3 has 17 residues. Looked up from germline, CDR1 is LNHDA and CDR2 is SQIVND (reference sequence). Here the CDR3 reads CASSIVASGGGFDTQYF. The CDR3 DNA follows: TGTGCCAGTAGTATAGTGGCTAGCGGGGGGGGTTTTGATACGCAGTATTTT.

The CDR3 region has the DNA TGTGCCAGTAGAGTTAACCGGGACTCAGGCCACGAGCAGTACTTC. Protein sequence: CASRVNRDSGHEQYF. The chain carries TRBV19 and TRBJ2-7; tentative D call: TRBD2 (6 bases). The ends were cut back, 6 bases at V and 5 bases at J, with 20 bases in the middle. Per the germline V gene, CDR1 is LNHDA and CDR2 is SQIVND (reference sequence). This CDR3 is 15 amino acids long.

The V and J genes are TRBV29-1 and TRBJ1-1; 7 nucleotides match TRBD1. The germline V gene has CDR1 SQVTM and CDR2 ANQGSEA. V gave up 4 bases and J gave up 3 bases; unmatched junction bases: 2. The length of the CDR3 is 12 residues. The CDR3 protein is CSVGTGDTEAFF. CDR3 bases: TGCAGCGTTGGAACAGGGGACACTGAAGCTTTCTTT. Based on the CDR3 plus reference TRBV29-1 and TRBJ1-1, the full variable domain is SAVISQKPSRDICQRGTSLTIQCQVDSQVTMMFWYRQQPGQSLTLIATANQGSEATYESGFVIDKFPISRPNLTFSTLTVSNMSPEDSSIYLCSVGTGDTEAFFGQGTRLTVV.

This clone was recorded a few times. V and J are TRBV20-1 and TRBJ2-1; 7 positions agree with TRBD1. CDR1 is DFQATT, CDR2 SNEGSKA, per germline (reference sequence). J lost 9 bases, V lost 3 bases, and 11 bases had no gene match. The CDR3 loop spans 14 amino acids. The CDR3 loop reads CSASRGDSSGEQFF. The CDR3 DNA reads as TGCAGTGCTAGTAGAGGGGACAGCAGCGGTGAGCAGTTCTTC.

The chain recombines TRBV5-6 with TRBJ2-7; tentative D call: TRBD2 (7 bases). Germline V CDR1 and CDR2: SGHDT, YYEEEE. Trimming removed 1 base at V and 3 bases at J, with 14 bases between. This CDR3 is built from 15 residues. The CDR3 nucleotides read TGTGCCAGCAGCTTGCTAGGGGGGGCAGACTACGAGCAGTACTTC. Translated: CASSLLGGADYEQYF.

This chain connects TRBV7-9 to TRBJ2-7; TRBD1 might be the D (5 bases). V shed 2 bases and J shed 2 bases, with 13 bases lying between them. The germline V gene has CDR1 SEHNR and CDR2 FQNEAQ (reference sequence). CDR3 length: 15 amino acids. The CDR3 region is CASSLLQGVTYEQYF. CDR3 nucleotides: TGTGCCAGCAGCTTACTGCAAGGGGTAACCTACGAGCAGTACTTC.